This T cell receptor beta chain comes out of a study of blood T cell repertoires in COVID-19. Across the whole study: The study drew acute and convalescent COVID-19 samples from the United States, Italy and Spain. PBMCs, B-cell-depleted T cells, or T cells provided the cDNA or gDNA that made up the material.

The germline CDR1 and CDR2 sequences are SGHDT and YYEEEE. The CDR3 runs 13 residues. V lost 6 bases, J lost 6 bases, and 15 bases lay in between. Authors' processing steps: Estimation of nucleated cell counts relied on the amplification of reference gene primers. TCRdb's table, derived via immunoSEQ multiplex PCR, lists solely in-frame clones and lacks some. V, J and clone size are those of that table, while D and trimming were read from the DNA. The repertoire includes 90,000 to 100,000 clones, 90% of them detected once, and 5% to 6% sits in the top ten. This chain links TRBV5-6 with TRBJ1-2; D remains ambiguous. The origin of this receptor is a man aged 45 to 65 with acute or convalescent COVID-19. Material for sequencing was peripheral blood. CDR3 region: CASTFGGRDGYTF. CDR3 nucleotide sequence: TGTGCCAGCACCTTTGGAGGTAGGGATGGCTACACCTTC.